The clone carrying this T cell receptor (beta chain) was recorded many times. Its antigen is undetermined. These data originate in a study of T cells after posttransplantation cyclophosphamide. This CDR3 spans 15 amino acids. With 3 bases clipped from V and 3 bases from J, the junction kept 4 bases outside the gene matches. Germline CDR1 reads ENHRY; CDR2 reads SYGVKD. The related graft donor's blood sample was taken on the day of bone marrow donation. Study results and limitations: Later post-transplant blood repertoires were often dominated by donor CD8+ memory clones.

Some clones are missing from TCRdb's copy, which holds only in-frame ones; the method was immunoSEQ multiplex PCR. The record shows approximately 30,000 clones for this sample, with no singletons present. Sequenced input: PBMCs. V and J are TRBV10-3 and TRBJ2-2, with 7 bases that match TRBD1. The clonotype comes from a woman in her fifties or sixties in good health and a related stem cell transplant donor. CDR3 sequence: CAISDGTAYTGELFF. The DNA of the CDR3 is TGTGCCATCAGTGACGGGACAGCCTACACCGGGGAGCTGTTTTTT.